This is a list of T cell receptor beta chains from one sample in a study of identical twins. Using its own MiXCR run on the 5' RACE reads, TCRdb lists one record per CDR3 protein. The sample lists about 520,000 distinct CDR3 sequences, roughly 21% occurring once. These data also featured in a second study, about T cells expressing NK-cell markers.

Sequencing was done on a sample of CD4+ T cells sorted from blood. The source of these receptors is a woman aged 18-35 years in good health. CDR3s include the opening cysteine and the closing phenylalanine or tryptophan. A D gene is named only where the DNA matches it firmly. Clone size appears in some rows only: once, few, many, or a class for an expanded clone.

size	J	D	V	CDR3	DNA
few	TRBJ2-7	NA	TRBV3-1	CASSQGLHQTYEQYF	TGTGCCAGCAGCCAAGGTTTGCACCAAACCTACGAGCAGTACTTC
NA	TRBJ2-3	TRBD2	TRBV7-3	CASSSIAGGTTDTQYF	TGTGCCAGCAGCTCTATAGCGGGGGGGACCACAGATACGCAGTATTTT
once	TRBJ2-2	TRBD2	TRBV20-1	CSARDLKAGGNTGELFF	TGCAGTGCTAGAGATCTAAAAGCGGGGGGAAACACCGGGGAGCTGTTTTTT
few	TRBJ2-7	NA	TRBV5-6	CASSHGGRPYEQYF	TGTGCCAGCAGCCACGGCGGCAGACCCTACGAGCAGTACTTC
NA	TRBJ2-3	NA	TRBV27	CASSVSRNSDTQYF	TGTGCCAGCTCAGTTTCCCGGAATTCAGATACGCAGTATTTT
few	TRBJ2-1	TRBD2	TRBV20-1	CSAKPGGPHEQFF	TGCAGTGCCAAGCCGGGAGGGCCCCATGAGCAGTTCTTC
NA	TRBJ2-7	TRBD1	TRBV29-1	CSVEGQGDEQYF	TGCAGCGTTGAAGGACAGGGGGACGAGCAGTACTTC
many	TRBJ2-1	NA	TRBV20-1	CSAPSDSGYNEQFF	TGCAGTGCTCCCTCGGACTCTGGCTACAATGAGCAGTTCTTC
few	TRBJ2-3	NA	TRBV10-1	CASSDAGHSTDTQYF	TGCGCCAGCAGTGACGCGGGACATAGCACAGATACGCAGTATTTT
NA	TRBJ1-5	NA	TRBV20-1	CSASPGPEGQPQHF	TGCAGTGCGTCTCCCGGACCGGAGGGTCAGCCCCAGCATTTT
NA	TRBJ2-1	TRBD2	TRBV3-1	CASSQVGGGTYNEQFF	TGTGCCAGCAGCCAAGTCGGGGGGGGAACCTACAATGAGCAGTTCTTC
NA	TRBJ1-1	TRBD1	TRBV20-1	CSALGRGYFAFF	TGCAGTGCACTAGGCAGGGGGTATTTTGCTTTCTTT
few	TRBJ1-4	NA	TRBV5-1	CASFPDKGEKLFF	TGCGCCAGCTTCCCGGATAAGGGCGAAAAACTGTTTTTT
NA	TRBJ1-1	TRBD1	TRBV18	CASSPGTGWSTEAFF	TGTGCCAGCTCACCAGGGACAGGGTGGAGCACTGAAGCTTTCTTT
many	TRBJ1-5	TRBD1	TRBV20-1	CSARPGQGRNQPQHF	TGCAGTGCTAGACCGGGACAGGGACGTAATCAGCCCCAGCATTTT
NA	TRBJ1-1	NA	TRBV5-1	CASSLSTGGSEAFF	TGCGCCAGCAGCTTGAGTACTGGAGGGTCTGAAGCTTTCTTT
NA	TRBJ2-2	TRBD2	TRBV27	CASSPGTSGSNTGELFF	TGTGCCAGCAGCCCTGGGACTAGCGGGAGTAATACCGGGGAGCTGTTTTTT
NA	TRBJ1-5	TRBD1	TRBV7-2	CASSLGQRGQPQHF	TGTGCCAGCAGCTTGGGACAGCGTGGTCAGCCCCAGCATTTT
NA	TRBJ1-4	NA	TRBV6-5	CASSFRERDEKLFF	TGTGCCAGCAGTTTCCGGGAAAGGGATGAAAAACTGTTTTTT
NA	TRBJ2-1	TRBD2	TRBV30	CASLPRGTRSFF	TGTGCCTCCTTACCGAGAGGGACTAGAAGTTTCTTC
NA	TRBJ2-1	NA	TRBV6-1	CASRAGTVLGEQFF	TGTGCCAGCAGGGCGGGAACAGTCCTTGGTGAGCAGTTCTTC
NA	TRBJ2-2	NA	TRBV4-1	CASSPVGDTGELFF	TGCGCCAGCAGCCCTGTAGGGGACACCGGGGAGCTGTTTTTT
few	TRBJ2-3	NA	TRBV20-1	CSAEGVRHGRDTQYF	TGCAGTGCTGAGGGGGTTCGCCACGGACGGGATACGCAGTATTTT
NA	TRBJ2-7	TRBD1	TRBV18	CASSPNRTGAQGEQYF	TGTGCCAGCTCACCAAATAGGACAGGGGCCCAAGGTGAGCAGTACTTC
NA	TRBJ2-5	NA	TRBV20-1	CSARFRDDVETQYF	TGCAGTGCTAGATTCAGGGACGACGTAGAGACCCAGTACTTC
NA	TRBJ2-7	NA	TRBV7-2	CASSSTVTHSYEQYF	TGTGCCAGCAGCTCGACAGTTACGCACTCCTACGAGCAGTACTTC
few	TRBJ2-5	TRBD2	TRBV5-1	CASSLVVSGRGETQYF	TGCGCCAGCAGCTTGGTGGTTAGCGGGAGAGGAGAGACCCAGTACTTC
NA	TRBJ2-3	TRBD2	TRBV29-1	CSVVSGRAPDTQYF	TGCAGCGTTGTTTCCGGGAGGGCCCCAGATACGCAGTATTTT
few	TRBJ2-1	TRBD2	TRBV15	CATSRVLAGGGEQFF	TGTGCCACCAGCAGAGTGCTAGCGGGGGGTGGTGAGCAGTTCTTC
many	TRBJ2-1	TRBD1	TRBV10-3	CAITGTGGNNEQFF	TGTGCCATCACCGGGACAGGGGGCAACAATGAGCAGTTCTTC
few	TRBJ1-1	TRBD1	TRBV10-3	CASSTGPEAFF	TGTGCCAGCTCGACAGGGCCTGAAGCTTTCTTT
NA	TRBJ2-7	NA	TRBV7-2	CASSFRVREQYF	TGTGCCAGCAGCTTCCGGGTCCGCGAGCAGTACTTC
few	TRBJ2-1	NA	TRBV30	CAWSGPVRVGSGEQFF	TGTGCCTGGAGTGGGCCGGTTAGGGTGGGATCGGGTGAGCAGTTCTTC
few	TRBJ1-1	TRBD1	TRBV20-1	CSATQGAGTEAFF	TGCAGTGCTACACAGGGGGCCGGAACTGAAGCTTTCTTT
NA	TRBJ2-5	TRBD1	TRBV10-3	CATVEQGISETQYF	TGTGCCACGGTAGAACAGGGGATTTCGGAGACCCAGTACTTC
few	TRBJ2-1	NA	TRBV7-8	CASRGWGVTISYNEQFF	TGTGCCAGCCGCGGTTGGGGAGTTACGATTTCCTACAATGAGCAGTTCTTC
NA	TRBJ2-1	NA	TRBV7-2	CASSLEFGTQEQFF	TGTGCCAGCAGCTTAGAGTTCGGCACCCAGGAGCAGTTCTTC
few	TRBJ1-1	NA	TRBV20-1	CSGRDPLNTEAFF	TGCAGTGGGAGAGATCCTTTGAACACTGAAGCTTTCTTT
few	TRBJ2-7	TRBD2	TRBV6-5	CASSSIPGLAGGHSYEQYF	TGTGCCAGCAGTTCCATACCGGGACTAGCGGGAGGTCACTCCTACGAGCAGTACTTC
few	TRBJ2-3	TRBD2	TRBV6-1	CASKGAGARRDTQYF	TGTGCCAGCAAGGGAGCGGGGGCCCGCCGAGATACGCAGTATTTT
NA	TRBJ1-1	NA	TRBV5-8	CASSRDTLANTEAFF	TGTGCCAGCAGCCGGGACACCTTGGCCAACACTGAAGCTTTCTTT
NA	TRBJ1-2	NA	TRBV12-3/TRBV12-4	CAIRREVDYGYTF	TGTGCCATCCGGAGGGAGGTGGACTATGGCTACACCTTC
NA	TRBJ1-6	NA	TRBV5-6	CASSSTDNSPLHF	TGTGCCAGCAGCTCGACAGATAATTCACCCCTCCACTTT
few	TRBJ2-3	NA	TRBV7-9	CASSLVRRDSDTDAQYF	TGTGCCAGCAGCTTAGTCAGGCGAGACTCCGATACCGACGCGCAGTATTTT
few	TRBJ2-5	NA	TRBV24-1	CATSDSDVEPTQYF	TGTGCCACCAGTGACTCGGACGTTGAGCCGACCCAGTACTTC
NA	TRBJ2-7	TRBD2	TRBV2	CASSDVAGTLSYEQYF	TGTGCCAGCAGTGATGTAGCGGGGACTCTCTCCTACGAGCAGTACTTC
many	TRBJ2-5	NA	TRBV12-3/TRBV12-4	CASRRGVQETQYF	TGTGCCAGCAGAAGGGGGGTCCAAGAGACCCAGTACTTC
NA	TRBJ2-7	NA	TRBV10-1	CASSEGTRDEQYF	TGCGCCAGCAGTGAAGGGACGAGGGACGAGCAGTACTTC
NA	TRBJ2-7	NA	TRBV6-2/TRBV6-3	CATTKLIGPTYEQYF	TGTGCCACAACAAAACTGATCGGCCCCACCTACGAGCAGTACTTC
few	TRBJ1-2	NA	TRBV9	CASSRGGTIYGYTF	TGTGCCAGCAGCAGGGGAGGGACGATCTATGGCTACACCTTC